The 29 T cell receptor beta chains presented below share a single source sample, sequenced in a study of PD-1 blockade in classical Hodgkin lymphoma. This table comes from immunoSEQ multiplex PCR, and its TCRdb copy is limited to in-frame clones, with some not included. This table has 100,000 to 120,000 clones, approximately 90% appearing once. After autologous stem cell transplantation all patients relapsed, and prior brentuximab vedotin exposure differed between cohorts. The specimen comprised peripheral blood mononuclear cells (PBMCs), sampled before the second cycle of nivolumab. The receptors shown here come from a human donor with classical Hodgkin lymphoma.

The chain employs TRBV6-1 and TRBJ2-3; the match to TRBD2 covers 8 bases. The CDR3 totals 14 residues. Germline V gene sequence: CDR1 MNHNS, CDR2 SASEGT. V lost 7 bases, J lost 6 bases, and 9 bases stayed unmatched. The CDR3 DNA follows: TGTGCCAGCACCCCGGGACTAGGTTGGGATACGCAGTATTTT. It codes for CASTPGLGWDTQYF.

This sequence joins TRBV4-1 and TRBJ1-2; D ambiguous. V gave up 1 base and J gave up 6 bases, with 15 bases separating them. Per germline, CDR1 MGHRA and CDR2 YSYEKL. The CDR3 sequence is 15 residues long. The chain's CDR3 is CASSQGALGEDGYTF. CDR3 bases: TGCGCCAGCAGCCAAGGCGCTTTGGGAGAGGATGGCTACACCTTC.

V gene TRBV7-9 combines with J gene TRBJ2-2; 11 bases match TRBD2. J gave up 1 base and V 3 bases, and 1 base lay outside the gene matches. Germline V gene sequence: CDR1 SEHNR, CDR2 FQNEAQ (reference sequence). The CDR3 is 16 residues long. This CDR3 reads CASSFLAGGNTGELFF. DNA for the CDR3: TGTGCCAGCAGCTTTCTAGCGGGAGGGAACACCGGGGAGCTGTTTTTT. The whole variable domain, filled in from reference TRBV7-9 and TRBJ2-2, reads DTGVSQNPRHKITKRGQNVTFRCDPISEHNRLYWYRQTLGQGPEFLTYFQNEAQLEKSRLLSDRFSAERPKGSFSTLEIQRTEQGDSAMYLCASSFLAGGNTGELFFGEGSRLTVL.

The chain recombines TRBV5-1 with TRBJ2-3, with TRBD1 identical over 10 bases. Germline V gene data show CDR1 as SGHRS and CDR2 as YFSETQ. The CDR3 runs to 15 residues. Trimming removed 2 bases from V and 1 base from J; junction bases left unmatched: 1. The CDR3 DNA follows: TGCGCCAGCAGCTTCGGACAGGGGGGCACAGATACGCAGTATTTT. It encodes CASSFGQGGTDTQYF.

This clone was seen a few times. The chain links TRBV18 to TRBJ1-2, with D uncertain. This CDR3 region has 13 residues. Looked up from germline, CDR1 is KGHSH and CDR2 is LQKENI. Trimming left V 2 bases short and J 6 bases short, with 10 bases between. CDR3 sequence: CASSPGGRNGYTF. CDR3 in DNA: TGTGCCAGCTCACCAGGAGGTAGAAATGGCTACACCTTC.

V is TRBV14 and J is TRBJ2-1; D is unresolved. The CDR3 is made up of 15 amino acids. The V gene lost 4 bases and the J gene lost 3 bases, with 13 bases spanning the gap. Germline-derived CDR1 and CDR2 are SGHDN and FVKESK. CDR3 protein: CASSPSRLGYNEQFF. DNA for the CDR3: TGTGCCAGCAGCCCATCCCGGCTGGGCTACAATGAGCAGTTCTTC.

The chain is built from TRBV12-2 and TRBJ1-4. TRBV12-2 represents a pseudogene. The CDR3 covers 15 residues. CDR3 bases: TGTGCAAGTCGCCCCGTGGGGGGGGCTCGGGAAAAACTGTTTTTT. Encoded protein: CASRPVGGAREKLFF.

The DNA of the CDR3 is TGTGCCAGCAGCCCTCCGACCACGAACACTGAAGCTTTCTTT. Translating gives CASSPPTTNTEAFF. This chain links TRBV7-9 with TRBJ1-1; D is undetermined. Germline CDR1 reads SEHNR; CDR2 reads FQNEAQ (reference sequence). The V and J ends lost 5 bases and 1 base respectively, with 11 bases between them. The CDR3 extends over 14 amino acids.

This clone showed up just a few times. V and J are TRBV7-9 and TRBJ2-2; maybe TRBD2 (5 bases). V dropped 8 bases and J dropped 3 bases, with 7 bases sitting between them. This CDR3 has 12 amino acids. Germline V gene lookup returns CDR1 SEHNR and CDR2 FQNEAQ (reference sequence). The CDR3 DNA sequence: TGTGCCAGCGGGAGAGACACCGGGGAGCTGTTTTTT. Amino acid sequence: CASGRDTGELFF.

This clone has just one count. This chain uses TRBV7-2 with TRBJ1-1; D possibly corresponds to TRBD1 (5 bases). CDR3 length equals 16 residues. Deletions cut 1 base from V and 0 bases from J, with 12 bases between. Per the germline V gene, CDR1 is SGHTA and CDR2 is FQGNSA. The CDR3 loop is CASSLVPGTLNTEAFF. Here the CDR3 DNA reads TGTGCCAGCAGCTTAGTCCCCGGGACGTTGAACACTGAAGCTTTCTTT.

V is TRBV11-3 and J is TRBJ2-1, with a weak D call TRBD2 (6 bases). The length of the CDR3 is 14 residues. V was trimmed by 7 bases and J by 7 bases, leaving 17 bases between them. Germline V gene lookup returns CDR1 SGHNT and CDR2 YENEEA. Written as DNA, the CDR3 is TGTGCCAGCAAACCCGACCGGGAGAGGAATGAGCAGTTCTTC. Its translation: CASKPDRERNEQFF.

The chain combines TRBV5-4 with TRBJ2-5; 9 bases match TRBD1. Germline V gives CDR1 SGHNT, CDR2 YYREEE (reference sequence). The CDR3 totals 13 residues. Losses at the gene ends were 0 bases for V and 10 bases for J; bases not matched to a gene: 4. CDR3 region: CASSLEGTGRQYF. CDR3 DNA sequence: TGTGCCAGCAGCTTGGAAGGGACAGGGCGCCAGTACTTC.

V and J are TRBV7-9 and TRBJ2-7; 12 nucleotides agree with TRBD2. The CDR3 has 18 amino acids. Germline V CDR1 and CDR2: SEHNR, FQNEAQ (reference sequence). V shed 5 bases and J 6 bases; nucleotides not matched to a gene: 17. CDR3 DNA: TGTGCCAGCAGCCAAGACCCCCTGACTAGCGGGAGATCCCCCGAGCAGTACTTC. This sequence encodes CASSQDPLTSGRSPEQYF.

This clone has just a few counts. This rearrangement joins TRBV4-3 to TRBJ1-5; 7 bases align to TRBD1. The CDR3 consists of 12 residues. Germline CDR1 is LGHNA and CDR2 is YSLEER. With 10 bases clipped from V and 5 bases from J, the junction kept 5 bases outside the gene matches. The CDR3 bases are TGCGCCAATCGACAGGGCTATCAGCCCCAGCATTTT. Protein product: CANRQGYQPQHF.

The chain carries TRBV5-1 and TRBJ2-7; unclear D gene. The ends were cut back, 4 bases at V and 3 bases at J, with 20 bases in the middle. Germline V lookup: CDR1 SGHRS, CDR2 YFSETQ. This CDR3 spans 16 amino acids. CDR3 loop: CASSAANKGLDYEQYF. The DNA of the CDR3 is TGCGCCAGCAGCGCGGCCAACAAGGGTTTAGACTACGAGCAGTACTTC.

V gene TRBV6-1 combines with J gene TRBJ2-6; perhaps TRBD1 as D (6 bases). CDR1 and CDR2 from the germline V gene are MNHNS and SASEGT. Trimming stripped 4 bases from V and 18 bases from J, with 25 bases between. This CDR3 comprises 15 residues. CDR3 DNA: TGTGCCAGCAGTGTTCAAGGGTCGGGACACTCCTTGCCGACTTTC. Translation gives CASSVQGSGHSLPTF.

This chain connects TRBV7-2 to TRBJ2-3; no clear D. The V gene's germline CDR1 is SGHTA and CDR2 FQGNSA. CDR3 length equals 16 residues. V was shortened by 1 base and J by 1 base, with 12 bases between the two germline ends. The CDR3 is CASSLGAAARTDTQYF. The CDR3, as DNA: TGTGCCAGCAGCTTAGGGGCCGCGGCCCGCACAGATACGCAGTATTTT.

The rearrangement joins TRBV5-4 to TRBJ1-4; 12 nucleotides align to TRBD1. Trimming removed 0 bases from V and 1 base from J; junction bases left unmatched: 4. This CDR3 has 18 amino acids. Germline lookup yields CDR1 SGHNT and CDR2 YYREEE (reference sequence). The CDR3 DNA follows: TGTGCCAGCAGCTTGGGGGACAGGGGGCGCGTAACTAATGAAAAACTGTTTTTT. Translating gives CASSLGDRGRVTNEKLFF.

The V gene is TRBV30, the J gene TRBJ1-4; D possibly corresponds to TRBD1 (6 bases). The CDR3 covers 13 residues. Trimming stripped 4 bases from V and 7 bases from J, with 13 bases between. The germline V gene has CDR1 GTSNPN and CDR2 SVGIG (reference sequence). The CDR3 region has the DNA TGTGCCTGGACTGGACAGTTTGGTGAAAAACTGTTTTTT. It is translated as CAWTGQFGEKLFF.

This chain connects TRBV4-3 to TRBJ1-4, with TRBD1 matching 7 bases. Per the germline V gene, CDR1 is LGHNA and CDR2 is YSLEER. V was clipped by 1 base and J by 8 bases; unmatched bases: 10. The CDR3 spans 16 residues. The CDR3 is CASSQGRGNAKEKLFF. The CDR3 coding sequence is TGCGCCAGCAGCCAAGGCAGGGGGAACGCCAAAGAAAAACTGTTTTTT.

This chain connects TRBV7-8 to TRBJ1-3, with D maybe TRBD1 (5 bases). CDR1 is SGHVS, CDR2 FQNEAQ, per germline. V was clipped by 7 bases and J by 2 bases, with 12 bases between them. The CDR3 contains 14 residues. The CDR3 DNA is TGTGCCAGCACCCGGTCGGGACCTGGAAACACCATATATTTT. It is translated as CASTRSGPGNTIYF.

Here the CDR3 DNA reads TGCGCCAGCAGCCGGGACACTCGCGGCTACACCTTC. Translated, it gives CASSRDTRGYTF. The chain is built from TRBV5-1 and TRBJ1-2; a weak D match, TRBD1 (6 bases). The CDR3 covers 12 residues. The ends were cut back, 4 bases at V and 8 bases at J, with 12 bases in the middle. CDR1 and CDR2 from the germline V gene are SGHRS and YFSETQ.

This chain uses TRBV5-1 with TRBJ1-5; D ambiguous. Trimming stripped 0 bases from V and 9 bases from J, with 13 bases between. This CDR3 is 14 amino acids long. Germline V gene sequence: CDR1 SGHRS, CDR2 YFSETQ. The CDR3 region has the DNA TGCGCCAGCAGCTTGGACAGTTCTATGAGGCCCCAGCATTTT. Protein: CASSLDSSMRPQHF.

The CDR3, as DNA: TGTGCCAGCAGTCCAAGTTACCGGGACAGGGGCCACGAGCAGTACTTC. It yields the protein CASSPSYRDRGHEQYF. This chain uses TRBV28 with TRBJ2-7; TRBD1 aligns across 10 bases. V lost 5 bases to trimming and J lost 5 bases; unmatched junction nucleotides: 12. The CDR3 extends over 16 amino acids. Germline V lookup: CDR1 MDHEN, CDR2 SYDVKM. Full variable domain (outside the CDR3, taken from reference TRBV28 and TRBJ2-7): DVKVTQSSRYLVKRTGEKVFLECVQDMDHENMFWYRQDPGLGLRLIYFSYDVKMKEKGDIPEGYSVSREKKERFSLILESASTNQTSMYLCASSPSYRDRGHEQYFGPGTRLTVT.

This chain uses TRBV30 with TRBJ2-1; D remains ambiguous. The germline CDR1 and CDR2 sequences are GTSNPN and SVGIG (reference sequence). The CDR3 covers 12 residues. Trimming stripped 2 bases from V and 6 bases from J, with 8 bases between. CDR3 sequence: CAWSSSGNEQFF. In DNA, the CDR3 is TGTGCCTGGAGTTCCTCGGGCAATGAGCAGTTCTTC.

The rearrangement uses TRBV6-1 and TRBJ1-2, with 10 nucleotides matching TRBD1. This CDR3 has 15 amino acids. The V segment lost 1 base and the J segment 7 bases; nucleotides outside the gene matches: 6. Germline CDR1 is MNHNS and CDR2 is SASEGT. CDR3 coding DNA: TGTGCCAGCAGTGAAGTCACGACAGGGGGCTTTGGCTACACCTTC. Translation gives CASSEVTTGGFGYTF.

The J gene is TRBJ2-1, the V gene TRBV18, with 7 bases fitting TRBD1. This CDR3 has 14 residues. CDR1 is KGHSH, CDR2 LQKENI, per germline. The V and J ends lost 4 bases and 6 bases, in that order; junction bases with no gene match: 6. In nucleotides, the CDR3 is TGTGCCAGCTCACTGTCACAGGGGCCCAATGAGCAGTTCTTC. Its translation is CASSLSQGPNEQFF.

The genes are TRBV4-3 and TRBJ1-3; weak D call: TRBD1 (5 bases). CDR1 and CDR2 (germline): LGHNA, YSLEER. V dropped 0 bases and J dropped 4 bases, with 19 bases sitting between them. The CDR3 extends over 18 amino acids. The CDR3 loop reads CASSQDLWGTRSGNTIYF. In DNA, the CDR3 is TGCGCCAGCAGCCAAGATCTTTGGGGGACTCGGTCCGGAAACACCATATATTTT.

The V call is TRBV18, the J call TRBJ1-2; D possibly corresponds to TRBD1 (6 bases). The V end lost 8 bases, the J end lost 6 bases, and 13 bases lay between the germline ends. This CDR3 is 12 amino acids long. Germline CDR1 reads KGHSH; CDR2 reads LQKENI. The CDR3 loop reads CASTGQSDGYTF. The CDR3 coding sequence is TGTGCCAGCACTGGACAGTCTGATGGCTACACCTTC. The whole variable domain, remainder taken from reference TRBV18 and TRBJ1-2, is NAGVMQNPRHLVRRRGQEARLRCSPMKGHSHVYWYRQLPEEGLKFMVYLQKENIIDESGMPKERFSAEFPKEGPSILRIQQVVRGDSAAYFCASTGQSDGYTFGSGTRLTVV.